This is a list of T cell receptor beta chains from one sample in a study of shared clonotypes between healthy human individuals. The method was immunoSEQ multiplex PCR; TCRdb's version includes in-frame clones alone and lacks a portion of them. The sample lists roughly 2 million clones, more than 90% occurring once. Sequencing was done on a sample of naive CD4+ T cells sorted from blood. Source of these receptors: a man aged 18 to 30 in good health. CDR3s include the opening cysteine and the closing phenylalanine or tryptophan. D genes are given only for firm matches. Part of the rows lack a size; the others show once, few, many or a class for expanded clones.

J,D,length,V,size,DNA,CDR3
TRBJ2-1,-,15,TRBV27,-,TGTGCCAGCAGTTTATGGGGGAGCGGAGGGGGTGAGCAGTTCTTC,CASSLWGSGGGEQFF
TRBJ2-3,-,15,TRBV6-5,-,TGTGCCAGCAGTCCCGGGACACTTAGCACAGATACGCAGTATTTT,CASSPGTLSTDTQYF
TRBJ1-6,-,13,TRBV6-5,once,TGTGCCAGCAACTCTAGGGTGGGTTCACCCCTCCACTTT,CASNSRVGSPLHF
TRBJ2-2,-,16,TRBV6-5,-,TGTGCCAGCAGTTACTCGGCAGAGACCTATGGCGGGGAGCTGTTTTTT,CASSYSAETYGGELFF
TRBJ2-3,TRBD1,14,TRBV2,-,TGTGCCAGCAGTGACAGGGGGCCCACAGATACGCAGTATTTT,CASSDRGPTDTQYF
TRBJ2-7,TRBD1,15,TRBV5-8,-,TGTGCCAGCAGCCCAAGACAGGGCAGTTCCTACGAGCAGTACTTC,CASSPRQGSSYEQYF
TRBJ2-5,-,13,TRBV5-1,-,TGCGCCAGCAGGGCCACTCCTCAAGAGACCCAGTACTTC,CASRATPQETQYF
TRBJ1-4,TRBD1,13,TRBV7-7,-,TGTGCTAGCAGCGCCGACAGGGGCGAAAAACTGTTTTTT,CASSADRGEKLFF
TRBJ1-1,-,13,TRBV5-1,few,TGCGCCAGCAGCTGGGACATGAACACTGAAGCTTTCTTT,CASSWDMNTEAFF
TRBJ1-5,-,15,TRBV18,once,TGTGCCAGCTCACCTGGGACGGATAGCAATCAGCCCCAGCATTTT,CASSPGTDSNQPQHF
TRBJ2-5,-,15,TRBV6-1,-,TGTGCCAGCAGTGCGTGGACGGTCAGGCAAGAGACCCAGTACTTC,CASSAWTVRQETQYF
TRBJ1-1,-,14,TRBV7-2,-,TGTGCCAGCAGCTTAGTTTCCCGAAACACTGAAGCTTTCTTT,CASSLVSRNTEAFF
TRBJ2-5,TRBD2,14,TRBV2,-,TGTGCCAGCAACGGGGGAGTAGCGGGTCCTGGGGAGTACTTC,CASNGGVAGPGEYF
TRBJ2-3,TRBD2,15,TRBV5-1,-,TGCGCCAGCAGCCTACTAGCGACGAGCACAGATACGCAGTATTTT,CASSLLATSTDTQYF
TRBJ2-5,-,12,TRBV18,-,TGTGCCAGCTCACCGTATCAAGAGACCCAGTACTTC,CASSPYQETQYF
TRBJ2-5,TRBD1,17,TRBV11-2,-,TGTGCCAGCAGGAAGGGACAGAGTTTTATTGTAGGGGAGACCCAGTACTTC,CASRKGQSFIVGETQYF
TRBJ1-2,-,13,TRBV27,-,TGTGCCAGCAGTTACAGGGATTCCTATGGCTACACCTTC,CASSYRDSYGYTF
TRBJ1-4,TRBD1,14,TRBV5-6,-,TGTGCCAGCAGCGTGGGACAGAGGATAGAAAAACTGTTTTTT,CASSVGQRIEKLFF
TRBJ1-2,-,15,TRBV6-5,-,TGTGCCAGCCGGCAACTGGGGCAGCTTAACTATGGCTACACCTTC,CASRQLGQLNYGYTF
TRBJ1-2,-,14,TRBV5-8,-,TGTGCCAGCAGCTTGCGGGGGAAGAACTATGGCTACACCTTC,CASSLRGKNYGYTF
TRBJ2-7,-,13,TRBV6-6,-,TGTGCCAGCAGTTATCAGGGGTCCTACGAGCAGTACTTC,CASSYQGSYEQYF
TRBJ2-2,TRBD1,15,TRBV6-5,-,TGTGCCAGCACCCTAACGCAGGGGGCCGCCGGGGAGCTGTTTTTT,CASTLTQGAAGELFF
TRBJ2-2,-,12,TRBV10-3,-,TGTGCCATCAGTGAGGCCCCGGGGGAGCTGTTTTTT,CAISEAPGELFF
TRBJ2-7,TRBD2,16,TRBV19,-,TGTGCCAGTAGTGTGGATAGCGGGAGGAGCTCCTACGAGCAGTACTTC,CASSVDSGRSSYEQYF
TRBJ2-3,-,13,TRBV18,-,TGTGCCAGCTCACCCGGGTCGACAGATACGCAGTATTTT,CASSPGSTDTQYF
TRBJ2-7,TRBD1,17,TRBV5-6,-,TGTGCCAGCAGCCCATACCCGGGACAGGGGATAAGTCACGAGCAGTACTTC,CASSPYPGQGISHEQYF
TRBJ2-7,TRBD2,16,TRBV7-9,-,TGTGCCAGCAGCTTATTTAGCGGGGGCATCTCCTACGAGCAGTACTTC,CASSLFSGGISYEQYF
TRBJ1-2,-,18,TRBV13,-,TGTGCCAGCAGCACCTGGCCGGGGAGGGGAGTCGTAAGAGATGGCTACACCTTC,CASSTWPGRGVVRDGYTF
TRBJ2-6,-,19,TRBV7-2,-,TGTGCCAGCAGCTCCATCAGGCGGGACCACCTAAGGGGGGCCAACGTCCTGACTTTC,CASSSIRRDHLRGANVLTF
TRBJ2-7,-,15,TRBV19,-,TGTGCCAGTAGAAAAGACAGGACCTCCTCCTACGAGCAGTACTTC,CASRKDRTSSYEQYF
TRBJ1-1,TRBD1,16,TRBV4-3,-,TGCGCCAGCAGCCAAGTTTGGACAGGTGACCTCACTGAAGCTTTCTTT,CASSQVWTGDLTEAFF
TRBJ2-7,-,13,TRBV18,-,TGTGCCAGCTCACCACCGGTCGGGGACGAGCAGTACTTC,CASSPPVGDEQYF
TRBJ2-7,-,15,TRBV6-5,-,TGTGCCAGCAGTTACTCGGGTAGGGAGTCCTACGAGCAGTACTTC,CASSYSGRESYEQYF
TRBJ1-1,-,16,TRBV7-2,-,TGTGCCAGCAGCTCCGGGGATCGGGGGCCGTGGACTGAAGCTTTCTTT,CASSSGDRGPWTEAFF
TRBJ2-5,TRBD1,16,TRBV6-1,-,TGTGCCAGCAGTGAAGCCGGGACAGGGATCGGGGAGACCCAGTACTTC,CASSEAGTGIGETQYF
TRBJ2-1,-,14,TRBV29-1,-,TGCAGCGTTGCTAGTAGCGGAGTCTACAATGAGCAGTTCTTC,CSVASSGVYNEQFF
TRBJ1-2,TRBD1,15,TRBV6-1,-,TGTGCCAGCAGTGAAAGCGGACAGGGGGTGCGGGGCTACACCTTC,CASSESGQGVRGYTF
TRBJ2-7,TRBD1,14,TRBV9,-,TGTGCCAGCAGCGCAAACAGGGGTGGCCTCGAGCAGTACTTC,CASSANRGGLEQYF
TRBJ1-1,TRBD1,13,TRBV7-2,-,TGTGCCAGCAGTCGAGACAGGGGCACTGAAGCTTTCTTT,CASSRDRGTEAFF
TRBJ2-3,-,14,TRBV29-1,-,TGCAGCGCTCTCGGGACTTCATATATAGATACGCAGTATTTT,CSALGTSYIDTQYF
TRBJ2-3,-,16,TRBV25-1,-,TGTGCCAGCAGTGGACGTAGCGGAGGGGTCACAGATACGCAGTATTTT,CASSGRSGGVTDTQYF
TRBJ2-2,TRBD1,19,TRBV5-1,-,TGCGCCAGCAGCCTCCCGGACAGGGGATTGGCTGTGCACACCGGGGAGCTGTTTTTT,CASSLPDRGLAVHTGELFF
TRBJ1-2,-,14,TRBV11-2,-,TGTGCCAGCAGCTGGACAGACCCTAACTATGGCTACACCTTC,CASSWTDPNYGYTF
TRBJ2-1,-,13,TRBV5-4,-,TGTGCCAGCAGCTCGGGACTTATTCTAGAGCAGTTCTTC,CASSSGLILEQFF
TRBJ2-3,-,12,TRBV10-2,-,TGCGCCAGCAGGACGCAGGGGGATACGCAGTATTTT,CASRTQGDTQYF
TRBJ2-7,-,13,TRBV6-5,-,TGTGCCAGCAGTTACCTCGGGTCCTACGAGCAGTACTTC,CASSYLGSYEQYF
TRBJ2-7,TRBD1,15,TRBV7-2,-,TGTGCCAGCAGCCGGACAGGGGGCGCGGCATACGAGCAGTACTTC,CASSRTGGAAYEQYF
TRBJ1-6,-,13,TRBV14,-,TGTGCCAGCAGCCAGGGCACTAATTCACCCCTCCACTTT,CASSQGTNSPLHF
TRBJ2-2,-,16,TRBV11-3,-,TGTGCCAGCAGCTCCTCCTTTGGCAGGGTAACCGGGGAGCTGTTTTTT,CASSSSFGRVTGELFF
TRBJ1-2,-,15,TRBV5-1,-,TGCGCCAGCACCCGCGAGGGGGGTCCAACTGGTGGCTACACCTTC,CASTREGGPTGGYTF
TRBJ1-2,TRBD1,16,TRBV30,-,TGTGCCTGGAGTGTGGATGGGACAGGGGGCCCGGAAGGCTACACCTTC,CAWSVDGTGGPEGYTF
TRBJ2-7,-,14,TRBV7-2,-,TGTGCCAGCAGCTTAGACGGAGGACCCTACGAGCAGTACTTC,CASSLDGGPYEQYF
TRBJ2-3,TRBD2,14,TRBV5-1,-,TGCGCCAGCAGCTCTAGCGGGTCTGGAGATACGCAGTATTTT,CASSSSGSGDTQYF
TRBJ1-4,-,16,TRBV7-9,-,TGTGCCAGCAGCTCGAGGAGTGGTACCACTAATGAAAAACTGTTTTTT,CASSSRSGTTNEKLFF
TRBJ2-1,TRBD2,16,TRBV30,-,TGTGCCTGGAGTGAAGGGCTAGCGGGGGGCACTGATGAGCAGTTCTTC,CAWSEGLAGGTDEQFF
TRBJ2-7,-,12,TRBV7-2,-,TGTGCCAGCAGCCAATTCAGGGGCGAGCAGTACTTC,CASSQFRGEQYF
TRBJ1-2,-,14,TRBV5-1,-,TGCGCCAGCAGCTTGGTGGCAGGTTCTGGTGGCTACACCTTC,CASSLVAGSGGYTF
TRBJ2-7,-,13,TRBV11-2,-,TGTGCCAGCAGCTGGACGGGGACCTACGAGCAGTACTTC,CASSWTGTYEQYF
TRBJ1-4,-,14,TRBV19,-,TGTGCCAGTAGCCCGGGGGGGTCGGGAGAAAAACTGTTTTTT,CASSPGGSGEKLFF
TRBJ2-2,TRBD1,17,TRBV2,-,TGTGCCAGCAGTGAAGGCTGGACAGGGTGGGGCACCGGGGAGCTGTTTTTT,CASSEGWTGWGTGELFF